This TCR beta chain is from a study of T cell responses to AZD1222 COVID-19 vaccine. Repertoires were generated with immunoSEQ multiplex PCR, while TCRdb's copy carries only in-frame clones and drops some. Of about 150,000 clones listed, around nine tenths were seen once; the top ten hold roughly 1.6%. With regard to this clone: Its antigen remains unidentified.

The CDR3 has 13 residues. V shed 3 bases and J shed 4 bases, with 9 bases lying between them. In germline, CDR1 is LGHDT, CDR2 YNNKEL (reference sequence). Overall study findings and caveats: Samples come after the peak T cell response, not at day 14.

The specimen comprised peripheral blood, sampled 28 days after the second AZD1222 dose. The genes are TRBV3-1 (or the pseudogene TRBV3-2) and TRBJ1-2; D possibly corresponds to TRBD1 (5 bases). The clonotype originates from an adult who received the AZD1222 COVID-19 vaccine. The CDR3 protein is CASSQGTTYGYTF. The CDR3 coding sequence is TGTGCCAGCAGCCAGGGGACGACCTATGGCTACACCTTC.